The 14 T cell receptor beta chains below all came from one sample that was sequenced in a study of Ad26.COV2.S vaccination and SARS-CoV-2 variants. Repertoires were generated with immunoSEQ multiplex PCR, while TCRdb's copy carries only in-frame clones and drops some. The sample carries hundreds of thousands of clones, 70% to 90% recorded once. Treatment meaning: around 19 received Ad26.COV2.S at low or high dose, single or two shots; five or six received placebo; per-sample allocation not given. Samples analyzed were those drawn on day 63 after the first vaccine or placebo injection. Sequenced material: peripheral blood, taken in a trial of Ad26.COV2.S vaccine versus placebo. All receptors come from a person aged 18 to 65 who received the Ad26.COV2.S COVID-19 vaccine or a placebo.

The CDR3 region has the DNA TGTGCCAGCAGAGTTAACAGGGCTTGGTACGAGCAGTACTTC. It codes for CASRVNRAWYEQYF. The gene calls are TRBV6-5 and TRBJ2-7; D may be TRBD1 (6 bases). The CDR3 contains 14 residues. Germline V CDR1 and CDR2: MNHEY, SVGAGI. Trimming shortened V by 6 bases and J by 4 bases, and 16 bases separated the two germline ends.

This chain connects TRBV4-3 to TRBJ1-5; the D is unclear. Trimming shortened V by 0 bases and J by 2 bases, and 11 bases separated the two germline ends. The CDR3 sequence is 16 residues long. The V gene's germline CDR1 is LGHNA and CDR2 YSLEER. The CDR3 reads CASSQELGGRNQPQHF. The CDR3 nucleotides read TGCGCCAGCAGCCAAGAGCTTGGTGGTCGCAATCAGCCCCAGCATTTT.

J is TRBJ2-2 and V is TRBV27; D might be TRBD1 or TRBD2, each matching 5 bases. The V gene's germline CDR1 is MNHEY and CDR2 SMNVEV (reference sequence). V was shortened by 2 bases and J by 4 bases, with 11 bases between the two germline ends. This CDR3 comprises 15 residues. The DNA of the CDR3 is TGTGCCAGCAGTTTAAGCGCAGGGAGCACCGGGGAGCTGTTTTTT. Translated, it gives CASSLSAGSTGELFF.

This chain uses TRBV12-3 or TRBV12-4 with TRBJ1-1, with 9 bases aligning to TRBD1. The CDR3 spans 13 residues. V lost 7 bases and J lost 8; bases outside the gene matches: 8. In DNA form, the CDR3 reads TGTGCCAGCAACCCGGACAGGGGCAGGGAAGCTTTCTTT. Amino acids: CASNPDRGREAFF.

This rearrangement joins TRBV5-1 to TRBJ2-2; either TRBD1 or TRBD2 may fit D (5 bases each). The CDR3 length is 15 residues. The germline gives CDR1 SGHRS, CDR2 YFSETQ. Trimming took off 0 bases at V and 5 bases at J, with 11 bases between the two ends. DNA for the CDR3: TGCGCCAGCAGCTTGGACACTTGGGGGACCGGGGAGCTGTTTTTT. This translates into CASSLDTWGTGELFF.

This chain links TRBV2 with TRBJ1-1, with a tentative D call TRBD1 (6 bases). CDR3 length: 13 residues. V lost 8 bases to trimming and J lost 4 bases, with 14 bases between them. Germline V CDR1 and CDR2: SNHLY, FYNNEI. The CDR3 protein is CASPPGVGTEAFF. The CDR3 DNA reads TGTGCCAGCCCGCCAGGGGTCGGCACTGAAGCTTTCTTT.

This clone came up once. V gene TRBV5-1 combines with J gene TRBJ2-5, with a tentative D call TRBD2 (5 bases). Germline V lookup: CDR1 SGHRS, CDR2 YFSETQ. The CDR3 spans 13 residues. The germline V and J ends were trimmed by 4 bases and 1 base, with 8 bases remaining between them. The CDR3 DNA reads TGCGCCAGCAGCAAGGGAGTCCAAGAGACCCAGTACTTC. Its translation: CASSKGVQETQYF.

The chain carries TRBV18 and TRBJ1-2; 7 nucleotides agree with TRBD1. The germline CDR1 and CDR2 sequences are KGHSH and LQKENI. V lost 1 base to trimming and J lost 4 bases; unmatched junction nucleotides: 3. This CDR3 spans 14 amino acids. The CDR3 DNA follows: TGTGCCAGCTCACCACTCGACAGGGCCTATGGCTACACCTTC. This gives the protein CASSPLDRAYGYTF.

The CDR3 is CASRGDYQETQYF. CDR3 coding DNA: TGCGCCAGCCGAGGGGACTACCAAGAGACCCAGTACTTC. The gene calls are TRBV10-1 and TRBJ2-5; the D gene is possibly TRBD2 (6 bases). Trimming left V 8 bases short and J 0 bases short, with 10 bases between. This CDR3 is built from 13 residues. The germline CDR1 and CDR2 sequences are WNHNN and SYGVQD (reference sequence).

This clone was detected only a few times. V and J are TRBV7-9 and TRBJ2-1; D ambiguous. This CDR3 region has 11 residues. Germline V CDR1 and CDR2: SEHNR, FQNEAQ (reference sequence). V shed 2 bases and J shed 8 bases, with 4 bases lying between them. In DNA, the CDR3 is TGTGCCAGCAGCTTAAGCTATGAGCAGTTCTTC. Encoded protein: CASSLSYEQFF.

This chain joins TRBV6-5 and TRBJ1-4; D possibly corresponds to TRBD1 (6 bases). CDR3 length: 16 amino acids. V was clipped by 2 bases and J by 0 bases, with 10 bases between them. Germline V gene data show CDR1 as MNHEY and CDR2 as SVGAGI. CDR3 sequence reads: CASSYGQGSTNEKLFF. The CDR3 DNA follows: TGTGCCAGCAGTTACGGGCAGGGGTCAACTAATGAAAAACTGTTTTTT.

This chain uses TRBV7-2 with TRBJ2-3, with 8 nucleotides matching TRBD1. Germline assignment: CDR1 SGHTA and CDR2 FQGNSA. The junction had 5 bases not matched to a gene; V was cut back by 4 bases and J by 2 bases. The CDR3 sequence is 15 residues long. CDR3 loop: CASSSRQGNTDTQYF. CDR3 sequence (DNA): TGTGCCAGCAGCTCTCGACAGGGGAACACAGATACGCAGTATTTT.

CDR3 region: CASSWGSGRTYEQYF. DNA for the CDR3: TGTGCCAGCAGTTGGGGTAGCGGGAGAACCTACGAGCAGTACTTC. The V gene is TRBV6-6, the J gene TRBJ2-7; 9 bases align to TRBD2. After removal of 4 bases from V and 2 bases from J, the junction contained 6 bases not matched to a gene. CDR1 and CDR2 from the germline V gene are MNHNY and SVGAGI (reference sequence). The CDR3 contains 15 residues.

V usage is TRBV7-2 and J usage is TRBJ1-2; D gene uncertain. V lost 1 base, J lost 1 base, and 1 base lay in between. CDR3 size: 12 residues. Germline V gene sequence: CDR1 SGHTA, CDR2 FQGNSA. CDR3 sequence reads: CASSLDNYGYTF. CDR3 nucleotide sequence: TGTGCCAGCAGCTTAGATAACTATGGCTACACCTTC.